These 13 T cell receptor beta chains came from one sample sequenced in a study of blood T cell repertoires in COVID-19. Profiling relied on immunoSEQ multiplex PCR, and the TCRdb table lists in-frame clones only, not all of them. The sample records 150,000 to 200,000 clones, approximately 86% being singletons. What was sequenced was peripheral blood. All receptors derive from an elderly woman in a cohort sampled during active or convalescent COVID-19.

In the case of this clone: This sample includes further DNA sequences coding for the same CDR3. The rearrangement joins TRBV4-1 to TRBJ1-1, with D unresolved. Germline lookup yields CDR1 MGHRA and CDR2 YSYEKL. Trimming took 2 bases from V and 0 from J, leaving 4 bases between them. The CDR3 runs 13 residues. The CDR3: CASSQSVNTEAFF. CDR3 coding DNA: TGCGCCAGCAGCCAATCTGTGAACACTGAAGCTTTCTTT.

This clone was picked up a small number of times. This chain connects TRBV19 to TRBJ1-6; maybe TRBD1 (6 bases). V was clipped by 3 bases and J by 10 bases, with 19 bases between them. Per the germline V gene, CDR1 is LNHDA and CDR2 is SQIVND (reference sequence). This CDR3 comprises 16 residues. Written as DNA, the CDR3 is TGTGCCAGTAGTATTCTTCCCCGGCAGGGGCGGTCACCCCTCCACTTT. It yields the protein CASSILPRQGRSPLHF.

The V and J genes are TRBV10-1 and TRBJ1-4, with 7 positions matching TRBD1. Germline CDR1 reads WNHNN; CDR2 reads SYGVQD (reference sequence). The CDR3 extends over 14 amino acids. V shed 8 bases, J shed 8 bases, and the junction held 11 bases outside the gene matches. The CDR3 loop reads CASLVTGYGEKLFF. The CDR3 DNA reads TGCGCCAGCTTGGTGACAGGGTATGGGGAAAAACTGTTTTTT.

This chain joins TRBV21-1 and TRBJ2-7; whether TRBD2, the table's D call, matches the DNA was not checked. TRBV21-1 is a documented pseudogene. CDR3 length: 13 residues. CDR3 DNA sequence: TGTGCCAGCACCTTAGCGGCCTCCTACGAGCAGTACGTC. It encodes CASTLAASYEQYV.

The V gene is TRBV5-5, the J gene TRBJ1-5; a possible D gene is TRBD1 (6 bases). The germline V gene has CDR1 SGHKS and CDR2 YYEKEE (reference sequence). Trimming left V 4 bases short and J 5 bases short, with 10 bases between. This CDR3 contains 13 residues. The CDR3 loop reads CASSTTGDQPQHF. The CDR3 region has the DNA TGTGCCAGCAGCACGACAGGAGATCAGCCCCAGCATTTT. Based on the CDR3 plus reference TRBV5-5 and TRBJ1-5, the full variable domain is DAGVTQSPTHLIKTRGQQVTLRCSPISGHKSVSWYQQVLGQGPQFIFQYYEKEERGRGNFPDRFSARQFPNYSSELNVNALLLGDSALYLCASSTTGDQPQHFGDGTRLSIL.

The chain has TRBV24-1 and TRBJ2-3; TRBD2 aligns across 8 bases. CDR3 length equals 15 residues. Germline V gives CDR1 KGHDR, CDR2 SFDVKD. Unmatched junction bases numbered 3, after V lost 2 bases and J lost 3 bases. The CDR3 loop reads CATSDSGTSTDTQYF. The CDR3 DNA sequence: TGTGCCACCAGTGATTCCGGGACTAGTACAGATACGCAGTATTTT.

This rearrangement joins TRBV2 to TRBJ2-7; D perhaps matches TRBD2 (5 bases). The length of the CDR3 is 15 residues. Trimming took off 7 bases at V and 0 bases at J, with 16 bases between the two ends. In germline, CDR1 is SNHLY, CDR2 FYNNEI. The CDR3: CASTRSPGSSYEQYF. As DNA, the CDR3 is TGTGCCAGCACCCGATCTCCGGGGAGCTCCTACGAGCAGTACTTC.

The chain combines TRBV7-2 with TRBJ2-3; 10 bases map to TRBD2. Trimming took 8 bases from V and 2 from J; bases not matched to a gene: 7. From germline, CDR1 is SGHTA and CDR2 FQGNSA. The CDR3 extends over 15 amino acids. The CDR3 bases are TGTGCCAGCGTGAGCGGGGGGGCTTTCACAGATACGCAGTATTTT. It specifies CASVSGGAFTDTQYF.

This chain uses TRBV10-3 with TRBJ1-1; 8 bases agree with TRBD1. This CDR3 contains 16 residues. V was clipped by 4 bases and J by 4 bases; unmatched bases: 11. Germline CDR1 is ENHRY and CDR2 is SYGVKD. In nucleotides, the CDR3 is TGTGCCATCAGTGCCAGCCGCGGACAGGGAGGCACTGAAGCTTTCTTT. Translated: CAISASRGQGGTEAFF.

The rearrangement uses TRBV5-8 and TRBJ2-1, with a possible D match to TRBD1 (6 bases). Trimming removed 4 bases at V and 11 bases at J, with 16 bases between. This CDR3 contains 13 residues. Germline CDR1 and CDR2: SGHTS and YDEGEE. CDR3 protein: CASSQEPGAKQFF. Written as DNA, the CDR3 is TGTGCCAGCAGCCAGGAACCAGGGGCTAAGCAGTTCTTC.

This chain uses TRBV28 with TRBJ1-1; 8 nucleotides align to TRBD1. The V and J ends lost 5 bases and 4 bases, in that order; junction bases with no gene match: 9. The germline V gene encodes CDR1 MDHEN and CDR2 SYDVKM. There are 15 residues in the CDR3. This CDR3 is CASSPTGQVGTEAFF. The CDR3 DNA follows: TGTGCCAGCAGTCCCACGGGACAGGTGGGCACTGAAGCTTTCTTT.

The rearrangement links TRBV30 to TRBJ2-7; 8 nucleotides agree with TRBD2. The CDR3 has 15 amino acids. The V segment lost 0 bases and the J segment 0 bases; nucleotides outside the gene matches: 4. Germline loops: CDR1 GTSNPN, CDR2 SVGIG (reference sequence). The CDR3 bases are TGTGCCTGGAGTGTACGCGGGGGGCACTCCTACGAGCAGTACTTC. Translation gives CAWSVRGGHSYEQYF.

The V call is TRBV28, the J call TRBJ1-4, with 10 bases matching TRBD1. V was clipped by 6 bases and J by 6 bases; unmatched bases: 4. The germline gives CDR1 MDHEN, CDR2 SYDVKM. The CDR3 is 14 residues long. The CDR3 DNA follows: TGTGCCAGCAGGACAGGGGGCAAATATGAAAAACTGTTTTTT. Translating it yields CASRTGGKYEKLFF.